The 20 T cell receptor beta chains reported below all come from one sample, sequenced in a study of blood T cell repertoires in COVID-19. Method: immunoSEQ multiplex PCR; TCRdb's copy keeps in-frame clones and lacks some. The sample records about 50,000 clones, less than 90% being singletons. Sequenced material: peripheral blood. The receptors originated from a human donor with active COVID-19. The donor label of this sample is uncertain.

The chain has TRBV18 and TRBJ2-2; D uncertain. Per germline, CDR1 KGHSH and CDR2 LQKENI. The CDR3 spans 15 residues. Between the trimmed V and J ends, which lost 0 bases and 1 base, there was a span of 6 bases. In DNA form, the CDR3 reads TGTGCCAGCTCACCACCTAATAGGAACACCGGGGAGCTGTTTTTT. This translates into CASSPPNRNTGELFF.

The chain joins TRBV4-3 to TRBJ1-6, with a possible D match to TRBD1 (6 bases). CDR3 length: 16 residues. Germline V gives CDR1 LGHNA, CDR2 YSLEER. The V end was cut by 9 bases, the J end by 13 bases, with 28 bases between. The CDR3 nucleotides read TGCGCCAGAACCTTCATCGATTACAGGGCGAATACGCCCCTCCACTTT. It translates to CARTFIDYRANTPLHF.

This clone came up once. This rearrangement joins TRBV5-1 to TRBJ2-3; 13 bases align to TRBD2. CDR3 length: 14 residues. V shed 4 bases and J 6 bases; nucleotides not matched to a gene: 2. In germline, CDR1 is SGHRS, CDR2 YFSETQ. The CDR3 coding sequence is TGCGCCAGCAGCACTAGCGGGGGGGAGGATACGCAGTATTTT. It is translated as CASSTSGGEDTQYF.

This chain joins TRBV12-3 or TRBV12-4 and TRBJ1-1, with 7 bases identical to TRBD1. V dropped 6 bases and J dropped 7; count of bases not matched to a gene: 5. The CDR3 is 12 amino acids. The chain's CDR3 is CASSRQGFEAFF. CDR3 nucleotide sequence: TGTGCCAGCAGCCGACAGGGATTTGAAGCTTTCTTT.

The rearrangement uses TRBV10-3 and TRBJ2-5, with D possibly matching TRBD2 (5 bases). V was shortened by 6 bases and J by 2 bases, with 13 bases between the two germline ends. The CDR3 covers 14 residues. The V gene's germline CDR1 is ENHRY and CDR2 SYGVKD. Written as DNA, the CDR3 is TGTGCCATCAGAGAGGGTACTACTCAAGAGACCCAGTACTTC. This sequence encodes CAIREGTTQETQYF.

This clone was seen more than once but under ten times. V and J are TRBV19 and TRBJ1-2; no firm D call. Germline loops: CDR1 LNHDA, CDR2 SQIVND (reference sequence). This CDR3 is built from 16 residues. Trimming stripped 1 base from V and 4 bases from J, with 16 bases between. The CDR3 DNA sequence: TGTGCCAGTAGTATAGGACTAGTGGGTTTCCTCTATGGCTACACCTTC. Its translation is CASSIGLVGFLYGYTF.

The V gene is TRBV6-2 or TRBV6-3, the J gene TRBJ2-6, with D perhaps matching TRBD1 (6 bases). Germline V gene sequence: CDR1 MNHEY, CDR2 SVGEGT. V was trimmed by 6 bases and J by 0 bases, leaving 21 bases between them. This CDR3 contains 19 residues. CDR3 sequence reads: CASSRRGLLLSSGANVLTF. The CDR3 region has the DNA TGTGCCAGCAGCCGCAGGGGCCTCCTCCTTAGCTCTGGGGCCAACGTCCTGACTTTC.

This CDR3 reads CASSRAPITGQDGYTF. In DNA, the CDR3 is TGTGCCAGCAGTCGGGCCCCGATAACAGGTCAAGATGGCTACACCTTC. The rearrangement uses TRBV6-6 and TRBJ1-2, with D possibly being TRBD1 (5 bases). Germline V CDR1 and CDR2: MNHNY, SVGAGI (reference sequence). The CDR3 has 16 amino acids. The V end lost 5 bases, the J end lost 6 bases, and 22 bases lay between the germline ends.

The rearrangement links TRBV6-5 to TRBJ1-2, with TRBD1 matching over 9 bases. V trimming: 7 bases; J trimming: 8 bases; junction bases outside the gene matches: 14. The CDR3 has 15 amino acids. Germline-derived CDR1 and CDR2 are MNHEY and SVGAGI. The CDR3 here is CASTIRGGTGFGYTF. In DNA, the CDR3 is TGTGCCAGCACTATCCGAGGGGGGACAGGGTTCGGCTACACCTTC.

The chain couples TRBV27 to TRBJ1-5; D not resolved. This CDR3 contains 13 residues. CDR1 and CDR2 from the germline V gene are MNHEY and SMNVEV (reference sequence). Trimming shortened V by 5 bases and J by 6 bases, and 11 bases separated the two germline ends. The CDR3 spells CASSPAPTQPQHF. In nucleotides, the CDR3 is TGTGCCAGCAGTCCCGCGCCCACTCAGCCCCAGCATTTT.

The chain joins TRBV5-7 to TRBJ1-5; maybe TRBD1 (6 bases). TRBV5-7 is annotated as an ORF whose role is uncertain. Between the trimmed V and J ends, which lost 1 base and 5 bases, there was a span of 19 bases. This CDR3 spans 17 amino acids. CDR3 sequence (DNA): TGTGCCAGCAGCTTGATCCAGGGGTCCCTCTTTTATCAGCCCCAGCATTTT. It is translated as CASSLIQGSLFYQPQHF.

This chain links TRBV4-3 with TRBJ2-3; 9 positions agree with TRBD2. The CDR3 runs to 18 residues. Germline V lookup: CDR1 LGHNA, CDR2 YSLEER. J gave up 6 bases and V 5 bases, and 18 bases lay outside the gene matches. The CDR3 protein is CASSENPIIAGVMDTQYF. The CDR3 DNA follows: TGCGCCAGCAGCGAAAACCCTATCATAGCGGGGGTGATGGATACGCAGTATTTT.

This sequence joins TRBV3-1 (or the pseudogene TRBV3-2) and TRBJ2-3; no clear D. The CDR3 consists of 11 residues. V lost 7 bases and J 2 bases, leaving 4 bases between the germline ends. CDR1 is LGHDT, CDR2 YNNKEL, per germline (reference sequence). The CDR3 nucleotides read TGTGCCAGCAAGCTCACAGATACGCAGTATTTT. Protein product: CASKLTDTQYF.

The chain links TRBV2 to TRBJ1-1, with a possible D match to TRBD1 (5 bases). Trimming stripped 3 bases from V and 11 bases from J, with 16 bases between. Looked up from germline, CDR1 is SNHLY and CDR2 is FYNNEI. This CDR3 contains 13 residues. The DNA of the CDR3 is TGTGCCAGCAGTGAGTCCGGGGGGTTTGGGGCTTTCTTT. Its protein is CASSESGGFGAFF.

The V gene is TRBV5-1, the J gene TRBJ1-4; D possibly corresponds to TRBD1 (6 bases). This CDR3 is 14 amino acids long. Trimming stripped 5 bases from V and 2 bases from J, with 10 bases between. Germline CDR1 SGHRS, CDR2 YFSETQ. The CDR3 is CASRPGQTNEKLFF. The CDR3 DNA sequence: TGCGCCAGCAGGCCTGGACAGACTAATGAAAAACTGTTTTTT.

The CDR3 protein is CASSAMRGNTEAFF. As DNA, the CDR3 is TGTGCCAGCAGCGCTATGCGGGGGAACACTGAAGCTTTCTTT. The rearrangement joins TRBV5-8 to TRBJ1-1, with D hard to call. The CDR3 extends over 14 amino acids. The V gene lost 4 bases and the J gene lost 1 base, with 11 bases spanning the gap. In germline, CDR1 is SGHTS, CDR2 YDEGEE.

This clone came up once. The CDR3 is CASSVGTGAGNTIYF. DNA for the CDR3: TGTGCCAGCAGTGTTGGGACAGGGGCTGGAAACACCATATATTTT. The V gene is TRBV2, the J gene TRBJ1-3; TRBD1 matches 10 bases. This CDR3 is 15 amino acids long. The V gene end was trimmed by 4 bases and the J gene end by 2 bases; junction bases not matched to a gene: 2. Germline-derived CDR1 and CDR2 are SNHLY and FYNNEI.

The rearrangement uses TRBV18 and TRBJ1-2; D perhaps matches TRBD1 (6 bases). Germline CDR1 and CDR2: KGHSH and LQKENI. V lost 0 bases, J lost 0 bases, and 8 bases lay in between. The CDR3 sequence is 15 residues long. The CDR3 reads CASSPPAGANYGYTF. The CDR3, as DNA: TGTGCCAGCTCACCACCGGCAGGGGCTAACTATGGCTACACCTTC. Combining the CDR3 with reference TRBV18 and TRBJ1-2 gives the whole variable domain NAGVMQNPRHLVRRRGQEARLRCSPMKGHSHVYWYRQLPEEGLKFMVYLQKENIIDESGMPKERFSAEFPKEGPSILRIQQVVRGDSAAYFCASSPPAGANYGYTFGSGTRLTVV.

In nucleotides, the CDR3 is TGTGCCAGCTCACCACGGGCAACTAGCGGGGGCGCGGAGACCCAGTACTTC. It is translated as CASSPRATSGGAETQYF. The chain uses TRBV18 and TRBJ2-5, with TRBD2 identical over 11 bases. Germline CDR1 KGHSH, CDR2 LQKENI. V lost 1 base to trimming and J lost 5 bases; unmatched junction nucleotides: 9. The CDR3 is made up of 17 amino acids.

CDR3 amino acids: CASSQDEGTGYSYEQYF. Here the CDR3 DNA reads TGCGCCAGCAGCCAAGATGAAGGGACAGGGTACTCCTACGAGCAGTACTTC. V is TRBV4-3 and J is TRBJ2-7, with 9 bases that match TRBD1. CDR1 and CDR2 from the germline V gene are LGHNA and YSLEER. This CDR3 spans 17 amino acids. V trimming: 0 bases; J trimming: 0 bases; junction bases outside the gene matches: 6.